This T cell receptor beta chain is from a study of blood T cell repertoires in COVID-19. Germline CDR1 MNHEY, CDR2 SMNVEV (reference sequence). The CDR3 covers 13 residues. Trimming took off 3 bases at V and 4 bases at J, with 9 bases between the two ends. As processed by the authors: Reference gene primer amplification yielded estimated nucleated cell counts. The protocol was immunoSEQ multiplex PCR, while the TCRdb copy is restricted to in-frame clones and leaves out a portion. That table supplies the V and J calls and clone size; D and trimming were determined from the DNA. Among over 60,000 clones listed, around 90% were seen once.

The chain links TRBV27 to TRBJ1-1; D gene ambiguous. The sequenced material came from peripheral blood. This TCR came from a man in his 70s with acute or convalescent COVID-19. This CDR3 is CASSFLGSTEAFF. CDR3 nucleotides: TGTGCCAGCAGTTTTCTCGGGAGCACTGAAGCTTTCTTT.